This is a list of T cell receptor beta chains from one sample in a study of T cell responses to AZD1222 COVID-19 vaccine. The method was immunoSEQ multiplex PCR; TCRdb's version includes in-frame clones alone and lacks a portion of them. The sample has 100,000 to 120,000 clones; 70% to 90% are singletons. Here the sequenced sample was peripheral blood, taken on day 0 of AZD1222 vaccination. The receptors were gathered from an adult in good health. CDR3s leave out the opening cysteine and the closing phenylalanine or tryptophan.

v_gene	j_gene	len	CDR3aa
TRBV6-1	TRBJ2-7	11	ASRATGGYEQY
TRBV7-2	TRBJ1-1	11	ASSYGQFLEAF
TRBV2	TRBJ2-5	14	ASSEAYTSGRETQY
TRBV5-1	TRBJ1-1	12	ASSLGQSFTEAF
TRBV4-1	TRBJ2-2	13	ASSQGQVPSGELF
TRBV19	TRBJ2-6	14	ASRSQGDSGANVLT
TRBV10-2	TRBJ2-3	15	ASSRVIAGALTDTQY
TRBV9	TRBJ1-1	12	ASSVEVGNTEAF
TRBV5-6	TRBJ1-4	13	ASTQRGDGDEKLF
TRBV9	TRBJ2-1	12	ASSAQGVGNEQF
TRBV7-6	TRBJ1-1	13	ASSSRTGENTEAF
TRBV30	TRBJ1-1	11	AWRSIATGTAF
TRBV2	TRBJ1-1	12	ASSKRAENTEAF
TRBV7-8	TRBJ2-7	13	ASSLGTGSSYEQY
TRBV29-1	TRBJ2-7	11	SVSEEGTYEQY
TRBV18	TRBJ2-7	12	ASSPTAGAYEQY
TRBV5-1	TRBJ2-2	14	ASSLRAGAETGELF
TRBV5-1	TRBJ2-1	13	ASSLGPFSYNEQF
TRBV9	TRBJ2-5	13	ASSVGTSGVETQY
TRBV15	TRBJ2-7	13	ATSRETSESYEQY
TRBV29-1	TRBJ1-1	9	SVQMNTEAF
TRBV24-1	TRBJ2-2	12	ATSITDRTGELF
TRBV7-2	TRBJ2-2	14	ASSISGTTNTGELF
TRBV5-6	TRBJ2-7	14	ASSPLGASGSHEQY
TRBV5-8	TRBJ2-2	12	ASSFGTKTGELF
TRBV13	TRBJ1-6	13	ASSLGTAGGSPLH
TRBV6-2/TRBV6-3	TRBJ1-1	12	ASSSGGSNTEAF
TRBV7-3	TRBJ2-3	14	ASSPQGLAGADTQY
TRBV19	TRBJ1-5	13	ASSRDGNSNQPQH
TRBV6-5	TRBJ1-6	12	ASSYSGRNSPLH
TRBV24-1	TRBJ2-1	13	ATSDSGRAYNEQF
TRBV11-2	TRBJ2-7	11	ASSRDRAYEQY
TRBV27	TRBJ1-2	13	ASSHRGDRTYGYT
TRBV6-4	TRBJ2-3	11	AAGTGSTDTQY
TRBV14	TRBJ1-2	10	ASSQAGNGYT
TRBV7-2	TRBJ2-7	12	ASSAGTLNSEQY
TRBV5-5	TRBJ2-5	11	ASSPLPGETQY
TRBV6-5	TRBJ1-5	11	ASGHRGYQPQH
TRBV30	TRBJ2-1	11	AWTGLALSEQF
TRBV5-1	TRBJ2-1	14	ASSWPGTSVSNEQF
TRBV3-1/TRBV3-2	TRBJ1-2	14	ASSQASKATLYGYT
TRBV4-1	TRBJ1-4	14	ASSPPRGTGSEKLF
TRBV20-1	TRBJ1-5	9	SALLGQPQH
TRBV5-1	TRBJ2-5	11	ASSLGQAETQY
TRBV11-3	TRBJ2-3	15	ASSLVSGRGGTDTQY
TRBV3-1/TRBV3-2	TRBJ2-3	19	ASSQEGSGGTSGRATDTQY
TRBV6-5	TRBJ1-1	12	ASSPGTGVTEAF
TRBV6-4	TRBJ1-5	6	EIQPQH
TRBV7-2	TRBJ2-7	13	ASSLRGQEAYEQY
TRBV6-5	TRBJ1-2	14	ASSYSAATGYYGYT
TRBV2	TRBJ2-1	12	ASRWSTQRSEQF
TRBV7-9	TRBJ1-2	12	ASSLDGINYGYT
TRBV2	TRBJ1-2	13	ASLPIAGGAEGYT
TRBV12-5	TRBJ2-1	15	ASGLESGGSSYNEQF
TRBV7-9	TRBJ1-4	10	ASSIGGTKLF
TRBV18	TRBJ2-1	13	ASSRGQGTDNEQF
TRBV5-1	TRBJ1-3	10	ASRDSGNTIY